Only a few counts were recorded for the clone carrying this T cell receptor beta chain. Its antigen is undetermined. Presence of unique molecular identifiers characterized the TCR beta cDNA libraries. The authors obtained 400,000 to 600,000 cDNA molecules from roughly 1 to 10 million T cells. TCRdb called the PCR reads again in MiXCR, with one record for every CDR3 protein. The sample includes about 540,000 distinct CDR3 sequences, approximately 34% of them seen just once. The entry originates in a study of post-analysis software for immune sequencing data. Study-wide results and limits: Same-batch samples co-clustered strongly by F measure. Multiple sclerosis patients had significantly lower normalized Chao1 diversity than controls. Patients carried five TRBV segments more frequently than controls did, and TRBV5-6, TRBV5-1 and TRBV20-1 were among them.

CDR3 size: 17 residues. J gave up 7 bases and V 4 bases, and 12 bases lay outside the gene matches. Germline values: CDR1 LGHNA, CDR2 YNFKEQ. The J gene is TRBJ2-1, the V gene TRBV4-2, with 11 nucleotides matching TRBD1. Sequencing used blood. This TCR was sampled from a girl younger than 18 with multiple sclerosis. The DNA of the CDR3 is TGTGCCAGCAGCCTCACCCAGGGAGGGACAGGGGGGAATGAGCAGTTCTTC. Translating it yields CASSLTQGGTGGNEQFF.